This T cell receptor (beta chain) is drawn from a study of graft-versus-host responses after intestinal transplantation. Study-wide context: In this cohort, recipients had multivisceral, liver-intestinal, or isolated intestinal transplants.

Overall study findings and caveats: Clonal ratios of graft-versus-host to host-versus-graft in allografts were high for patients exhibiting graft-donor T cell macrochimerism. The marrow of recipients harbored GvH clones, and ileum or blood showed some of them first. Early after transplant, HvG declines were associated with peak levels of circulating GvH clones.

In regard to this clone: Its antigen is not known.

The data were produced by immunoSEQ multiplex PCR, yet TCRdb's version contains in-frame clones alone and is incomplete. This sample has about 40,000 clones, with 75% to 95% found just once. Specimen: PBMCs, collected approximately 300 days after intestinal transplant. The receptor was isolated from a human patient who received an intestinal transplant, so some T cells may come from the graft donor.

CDR3 residues: CASRGVRERNEQFF. The DNA of the CDR3 is TGTGCCAGCAGGGGGGTTAGGGAGCGCAATGAGCAGTTCTTC. V gene TRBV11-2 combines with J gene TRBJ2-1; D may be TRBD1 or TRBD2 (5 bases each). Looked up from germline, CDR1 is SGHAT and CDR2 is FQNNGV. V was pared by 6 bases and J by 6 bases, with 15 bases between. The CDR3 totals 14 residues.